This passage covers 30 T cell receptor beta chains from one sample sequenced in a study of blood T cell repertoires in COVID-19. The table came from immunoSEQ multiplex PCR; TCRdb's copy has only in-frame clones and leaves some out. The table includes fewer than 200,000 clones, approximately 74% detected once. The source material was peripheral blood. The source is a woman older than 75 with acute or convalescent COVID-19.

The rearrangement uses TRBV5-1 and TRBJ2-5; 7 positions match TRBD1. The CDR3 sequence is 15 residues long. V shed 4 bases, J shed 2 bases, and the junction held 8 bases outside the gene matches. CDR1 and CDR2 from the germline V gene are SGHRS and YFSETQ. Written as DNA, the CDR3 is TGCGCCAGCAGCGACAGGGAAAAAGCGCAAGAGACCCAGTACTTC. Its protein is CASSDREKAQETQYF.

The chain couples TRBV24-1 to TRBJ1-5; perhaps TRBD1 as D (5 bases). The CDR3 is 16 amino acids. The germline CDR1 and CDR2 sequences are KGHDR and SFDVKD. Trimming cost V 4 bases and J 6 bases, with 18 bases left between them. The CDR3, as DNA: TGTGCCACCAGTGACCCTCTCCGGGGGGACGGTCAGCCCCAGCATTTT. It yields the protein CATSDPLRGDGQPQHF.

The chain uses TRBV5-1 and TRBJ2-1, with 7 bases fitting TRBD2. Trimming removed 0 bases from V and 0 bases from J; junction bases left unmatched: 6. Germline CDR1 is SGHRS and CDR2 is YFSETQ. This CDR3 spans 17 amino acids. Written as DNA, the CDR3 is TGCGCCAGCAGCTTGGGGGTAGCGGGCGTCTCCTACAATGAGCAGTTCTTC. This encodes CASSLGVAGVSYNEQFF.

The V gene is TRBV28, the J gene TRBJ2-3; the D gene is possibly TRBD1 (5 bases). The germline V and J ends were trimmed by 7 bases and 3 bases, with 11 bases remaining between them. This CDR3 region has 13 residues. CDR1 and CDR2 from the germline V gene are MDHEN and SYDVKM. The CDR3 sequence is CASKTDRTDTQYF. In nucleotides, the CDR3 is TGTGCCAGCAAGACAGATAGAACAGATACGCAGTATTTT.

This CDR3 reads CASSLDSAYEQYF. CDR3 coding DNA: TGTGCCAGCAGTTTGGACAGTGCCTACGAGCAGTACTTC. V and J are TRBV28 and TRBJ2-7, with TRBD1 as a possible D gene (6 bases). CDR1 MDHEN and CDR2 SYDVKM come from the germline V gene. The germline V and J ends were trimmed by 3 bases and 2 bases, with 8 bases remaining between them. CDR3 length: 13 amino acids.

This clone has only one observation. V usage is TRBV9 and J usage is TRBJ2-7, with 7 bases aligning to TRBD2. This CDR3 comprises 14 residues. Unmatched junction bases numbered 9, after V lost 2 bases and J lost 7 bases. CDR1 SGDLS and CDR2 YYNGEE come from the germline V gene. The CDR3 loop reads CASSVRDYISEQYF. The CDR3 DNA reads TGTGCCAGCAGCGTCCGGGACTATATAAGTGAGCAGTACTTC.

The CDR3 loop reads CASREMSTGNTGELFF. CDR3 nucleotides: TGTGCCAGCAGGGAAATGAGTACGGGGAACACCGGGGAGCTGTTTTTT. The V gene is TRBV28, the J gene TRBJ2-2; D is uncertain. The CDR3 runs 16 residues. Germline loops: CDR1 MDHEN, CDR2 SYDVKM. Trimming took off 6 bases at V and 1 base at J, with 15 bases between the two ends.

The chain has TRBV19 and TRBJ2-2, with 16 bases identical to TRBD2. The length of the CDR3 is 19 residues. CDR1 is LNHDA, CDR2 SQIVND, per germline (reference sequence). Unmatched junction bases numbered 10, after V lost 3 bases and J lost 6 bases. The CDR3 here is CASSIRLPGLAGGSGELFF. As DNA, the CDR3 is TGTGCCAGTAGTATCCGCCTTCCGGGACTAGCGGGAGGGTCCGGGGAGCTGTTTTTT.

In its sample, this clone was seen once. This sequence joins TRBV5-4 and TRBJ2-1; 10 bases match TRBD2. The CDR3 is 15 amino acids. Germline V gene lookup returns CDR1 SGHNT and CDR2 YYREEE (reference sequence). V lost 3 bases, J lost 10 bases, and 10 bases stayed unmatched. CDR3 sequence: CASSYGTSDPVEQFF. The CDR3 DNA sequence: TGTGCCAGCAGCTACGGGACTAGCGACCCTGTCGAGCAGTTCTTC.

V is TRBV6-5 and J is TRBJ2-7; 12 nucleotides align to TRBD2. The V gene's germline CDR1 is MNHEY and CDR2 SVGAGI. The CDR3 is 15 residues long. J was trimmed by 4 bases and V by 5 bases; bases with no gene match: 6. The CDR3 spells CASSTRTSGTYEQYF. As DNA, the CDR3 is TGTGCCAGCAGTACCAGGACTAGCGGGACTTACGAGCAGTACTTC.

This clone was seen a handful of times. The chain combines TRBV29-1 with TRBJ1-3; 9 bases map to TRBD1. Germline CDR1 is SQVTM and CDR2 is ANQGSEA. J lost 0 bases, V lost 6 bases, and 9 bases had no gene match. The length of the CDR3 is 16 residues. The CDR3 loop is CSVGTGSIGSGNTIYF. The CDR3 nucleotides are TGCAGCGTGGGGACAGGGTCGATCGGCTCTGGAAACACCATATATTTT. Using reference TRBV29-1 and TRBJ1-3 for the parts outside the CDR3, the full variable domain is SAVISQKPSRDICQRGTSLTIQCQVDSQVTMMFWYRQQPGQSLTLIATANQGSEATYESGFVIDKFPISRPNLTFSTLTVSNMSPEDSSIYLCSVGTGSIGSGNTIYFGEGSWLTVV.

The gene calls are TRBV5-6 and TRBJ1-5; D is perhaps TRBD1 (5 bases). Germline lookup yields CDR1 SGHDT and CDR2 YYEEEE. Between the trimmed V and J ends, which lost 4 bases and 6 bases, there was a span of 8 bases. The CDR3 spans 12 residues. The CDR3 protein is CASSGRGQPQHF. The CDR3 DNA follows: TGTGCCAGCAGCGGAAGGGGTCAGCCCCAGCATTTT.

The chain employs TRBV5-5 and TRBJ2-6, with 7 bases aligning to TRBD2. The CDR3 is 13 amino acids. The germline gives CDR1 SGHKS, CDR2 YYEKEE (reference sequence). V lost 3 bases, J lost 11 bases, and 5 bases stayed unmatched. The CDR3 loop is CASSSRELHVLTF. CDR3 nucleotides: TGTGCCAGCAGCTCGCGGGAGTTACACGTCCTGACTTTC.

A few counts support this clone. The rearrangement joins TRBV19 to TRBJ1-5; perhaps TRBD1 as D (5 bases). Deletions cut 3 bases from V and 7 bases from J, with 16 bases between. Germline CDR1 LNHDA, CDR2 SQIVND (reference sequence). The CDR3 is 15 residues long. CDR3 sequence (DNA): TGTGCCAGTAGTATTAATAAGGGGATATGGCAGCCCCAGCATTTT. Its translation is CASSINKGIWQPQHF.

V usage is TRBV7-8 and J usage is TRBJ2-1; 11 bases agree with TRBD2. The germline V gene has CDR1 SGHVS and CDR2 FQNEAQ. V shed 6 bases, J shed 1 base, and the junction held 5 bases outside the gene matches. The CDR3 runs 16 residues. This CDR3 reads CASSSGTSGSYNEQFF. CDR3 DNA: TGTGCCAGCAGTTCCGGGACTAGCGGATCCTACAATGAGCAGTTCTTC.

This rearrangement joins TRBV5-8 to TRBJ2-5; TRBD1 matches at 12 bases. J was trimmed by 2 bases and V by 1 base; bases with no gene match: 6. Germline V lookup: CDR1 SGHTS, CDR2 YDEGEE. This CDR3 spans 17 amino acids. The CDR3 DNA reads as TGTGCCAGCAGCTTGTTTACGGGACAGGGGGCTCAAGAGACCCAGTACTTC. Amino acid sequence: CASSLFTGQGAQETQYF.

The rearrangement uses TRBV5-1 and TRBJ2-2, with 9 bases that match TRBD1. Germline values: CDR1 SGHRS, CDR2 YFSETQ. The V and J ends lost 4 bases and 7 bases, in that order; junction bases with no gene match: 5. This CDR3 comprises 14 residues. This chain's CDR3 is CASSRDRDIGELFF. As DNA, the CDR3 is TGCGCCAGCAGCCGGGACAGGGATATCGGGGAGCTGTTTTTT.

The J gene is TRBJ2-5, the V gene TRBV11-1; 9 bases line up with TRBD2. Unmatched junction bases numbered 8, after V lost 5 bases and J lost 4 bases. CDR3 length: 15 amino acids. Germline CDR1 is SGHAT and CDR2 is FQDESV (reference sequence). CDR3 nucleotides: TGTGCCAGCAGCCTTACGGGACTAGCAGGAGAGACCCAGTACTTC. It yields the protein CASSLTGLAGETQYF.

The chain joins TRBV9 to TRBJ1-6, with D hard to call. Germline V lookup: CDR1 SGDLS, CDR2 YYNGEE. With 4 bases removed from V and 7 bases from J, the gap between germline ends came to 12 bases. The CDR3 loop spans 14 amino acids. The CDR3 reads CASSPMVGNSPLHF. Written as DNA, the CDR3 is TGTGCCAGCAGCCCCATGGTCGGGAATTCACCCCTCCACTTT.

The chain employs TRBV6-1 and TRBJ2-7; a possible D gene is TRBD1 (6 bases). Germline V gene sequence: CDR1 MNHNS, CDR2 SASEGT. The CDR3 consists of 12 residues. The V gene lost 3 bases and the J gene lost 3 bases, with 6 bases spanning the gap. CDR3 region: CASSDRGYEQYF. CDR3 DNA: TGTGCCAGCAGTGACAGGGGCTACGAGCAGTACTTC.

The chain employs TRBV28 and TRBJ1-4, with TRBD1 as a possible D gene (5 bases). Germline CDR1 reads MDHEN; CDR2 reads SYDVKM. The CDR3 totals 15 residues. V was cut by 1 base and J by 7 bases, with 13 bases left in between. Here the CDR3 reads CASSLSPGGGEKLFF. In DNA, the CDR3 is TGTGCCAGCAGTTTATCGCCGGGGGGTGGTGAAAAACTGTTTTTT. Drawing the rest from reference TRBV28 and TRBJ1-4, the complete variable domain is DVKVTQSSRYLVKRTGEKVFLECVQDMDHENMFWYRQDPGLGLRLIYFSYDVKMKEKGDIPEGYSVSREKKERFSLILESASTNQTSMYLCASSLSPGGGEKLFFGSGTQLSVL.

This clone was picked up a small number of times. The rearrangement joins TRBV14 to TRBJ1-4, with 9 nucleotides matching TRBD1. The CDR3 has 16 amino acids. CDR1 SGHDN and CDR2 FVKESK come from the germline V gene. With 0 bases clipped from V and 6 bases from J, the junction kept 5 bases outside the gene matches. CDR3 loop: CASSQDPRQGDEKLFF. The CDR3 bases are TGTGCCAGCAGCCAAGATCCAAGACAGGGGGATGAAAAACTGTTTTTT.

The chain combines TRBV28 with TRBJ1-4; D not certain. Germline V lookup: CDR1 MDHEN, CDR2 SYDVKM. V gave up 4 bases and J gave up 0 bases, with 6 bases separating them. The CDR3 loop spans 14 amino acids. The CDR3 loop reads CASSWASTNEKLFF. DNA of the CDR3: TGTGCCAGCAGTTGGGCGTCAACTAATGAAAAACTGTTTTTT.

The CDR3 sequence is CASSGPQGRGYTF. In DNA, the CDR3 is TGTGCCAGCAGTGGGCCCCAGGGTCGCGGCTACACCTTC. The chain carries TRBV2 and TRBJ1-2; TRBD1 might be the D (5 bases). The CDR3 is 13 residues long. Germline CDR1 reads SNHLY; CDR2 reads FYNNEI. Trimming removed 4 bases at V and 8 bases at J, with 14 bases between.

The CDR3 loop reads CASSQDLGAEPISYEQYF. The CDR3 region has the DNA TGCGCCAGCAGCCAAGATCTAGGCGCAGAGCCTATTTCCTACGAGCAGTACTTC. This chain links TRBV4-3 with TRBJ2-7; unclear D gene. Per the germline V gene, CDR1 is LGHNA and CDR2 is YSLEER. This CDR3 contains 18 residues. Trimming removed 0 bases at V and 1 base at J, with 19 bases between.

This clone occurred many times. The rearrangement links TRBV7-9 to TRBJ2-2; D ambiguous. Trimming removed 4 bases at V and 5 bases at J, with 2 bases between. Germline CDR1 is SEHNR and CDR2 is FQNEAQ (reference sequence). The CDR3 runs to 11 residues. This CDR3 reads CASSSTGELFF. The CDR3 DNA sequence: TGTGCCAGCAGCTCGACCGGGGAGCTGTTTTTT.

The DNA of the CDR3 is TGTGCCAGTAGTAACAGGGACTATGGCTACACCTTC. The encoded protein is CASSNRDYGYTF. The V call is TRBV19, the J call TRBJ1-2, with D tentatively TRBD1 (6 bases). Trimming shortened V by 4 bases and J by 3 bases, and 6 bases separated the two germline ends. CDR3 length equals 12 residues. Germline-derived CDR1 and CDR2 are LNHDA and SQIVND (reference sequence).

This chain joins TRBV18 and TRBJ1-6, with D perhaps matching TRBD1 (6 bases). Per germline, CDR1 KGHSH and CDR2 LQKENI. The CDR3 extends over 15 amino acids. V lost 4 bases and J 8 bases, leaving 15 bases between the germline ends. The CDR3: CASSRFQGWHSPLHF. In DNA, the CDR3 is TGTGCCAGCTCACGATTCCAGGGGTGGCATTCACCCCTCCACTTT.

This clone appeared once. The chain has TRBV6-5 and TRBJ2-7; TRBD2 matches at 9 bases. J was trimmed by 3 bases and V by 8 bases; bases with no gene match: 5. The CDR3 sequence is 13 residues long. Germline CDR1 MNHEY, CDR2 SVGAGI. The CDR3 is CASQAGGLYEQYF. The CDR3 DNA sequence: TGTGCCAGCCAAGCGGGAGGACTCTACGAGCAGTACTTC.

CDR3 coding DNA: TGTGCCAGCTCGACAGGGATGGGAAACATTCAGTACTTC. Protein sequence: CASSTGMGNIQYF. This chain joins TRBV5-8 and TRBJ2-4; the match to TRBD1 covers 7 bases. The trim removed 7 bases at V and 6 bases at J, leaving 7 bases unmatched. CDR1 is SGHTS, CDR2 YDEGEE, per germline. There are 13 residues in the CDR3.